Described below is a single T cell receptor (beta chain) sequence and its context. The data are from a study of blood T cell repertoires in COVID-19. This CDR3 is 11 amino acids long. Per germline, CDR1 SQVTM and CDR2 ANQGSEA. Deletions cut 7 bases from V and 4 bases from J, with 10 bases between. Using immunoSEQ multiplex PCR, the repertoire was profiled, and TCRdb retains in-frame clones only, with some absent. The repertoire includes approximately 230,000 clones, about 80% of them detected once, and about 15% sits in the top ten. The receptor was isolated from a man aged 35-49 years who had recovered from COVID-19. The sequenced material came from PBMCs or T cells enriched from blood (not recorded which). The V and J genes are TRBV29-1 and TRBJ2-5; tentative D call: TRBD2 (5 bases). The CDR3 region has the DNA TGCAGCGCCTCAGCGGTAGAGACCCAGTACTTC. It translates to CSASAVETQYF.